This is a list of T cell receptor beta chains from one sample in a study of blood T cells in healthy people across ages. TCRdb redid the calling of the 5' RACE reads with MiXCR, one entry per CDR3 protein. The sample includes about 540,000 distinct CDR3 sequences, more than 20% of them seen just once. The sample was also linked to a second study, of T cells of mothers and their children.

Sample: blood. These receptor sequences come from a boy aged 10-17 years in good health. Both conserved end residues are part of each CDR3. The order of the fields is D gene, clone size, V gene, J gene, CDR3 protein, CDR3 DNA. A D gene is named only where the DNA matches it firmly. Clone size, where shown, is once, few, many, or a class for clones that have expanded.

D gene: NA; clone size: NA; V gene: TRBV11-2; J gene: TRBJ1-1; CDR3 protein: CASSSDITRNTEAFF; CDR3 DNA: TGTGCCAGCAGCTCGGACATCACCCGAAACACTGAAGCTTTCTTT
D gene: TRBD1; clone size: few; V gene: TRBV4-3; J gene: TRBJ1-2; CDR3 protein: CASSQQGQIYGYTF; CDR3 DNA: TGCGCCAGCAGCCAGCAGGGACAGATTTATGGCTACACCTTC
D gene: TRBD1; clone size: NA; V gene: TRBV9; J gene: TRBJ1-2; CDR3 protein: CASSSTLTGGISGYTF; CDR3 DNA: TGTGCCAGCAGCTCGACCCTGACAGGGGGCATTAGTGGCTACACCTTC
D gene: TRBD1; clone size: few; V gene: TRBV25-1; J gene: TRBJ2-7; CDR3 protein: CASSEYQGDEQYF; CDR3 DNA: TGTGCCAGCAGTGAATATCAGGGGGACGAGCAGTACTTC
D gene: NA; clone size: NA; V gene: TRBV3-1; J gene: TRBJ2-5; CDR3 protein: CASSHPAGPQETQYF; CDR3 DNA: TGTGCCAGCAGCCACCCTGCGGGACCCCAAGAGACCCAGTACTTC
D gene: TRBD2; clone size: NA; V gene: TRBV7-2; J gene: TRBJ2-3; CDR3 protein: CASSSGWIAGGTDTQYF; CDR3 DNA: TGTGCCAGCAGCTCAGGGTGGATAGCGGGGGGCACAGATACGCAGTATTTT
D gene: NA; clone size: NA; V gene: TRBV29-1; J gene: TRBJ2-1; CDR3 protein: CSVEDRYGGYF; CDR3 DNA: TGCAGCGTTGAAGATCGTTATGGGGGATACTTC
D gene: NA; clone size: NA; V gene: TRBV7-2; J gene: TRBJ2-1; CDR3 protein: CASSPGDITYNEQFF; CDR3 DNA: TGTGCCAGCAGCCCAGGGGACATTACTTACAATGAGCAGTTCTTC
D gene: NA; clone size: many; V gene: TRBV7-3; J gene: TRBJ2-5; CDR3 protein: CASSLYGLGLSAQYF; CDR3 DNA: TGTGCCAGCAGCTTATACGGACTGGGGCTTTCGGCCCAGTACTTC
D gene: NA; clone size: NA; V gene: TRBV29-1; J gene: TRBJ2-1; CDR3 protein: CSVEDLNYEQFF; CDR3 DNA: TGCAGCGTTGAAGATCTAAACTATGAGCAGTTCTTC
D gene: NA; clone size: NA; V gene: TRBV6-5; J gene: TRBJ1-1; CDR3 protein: CASSYRSLNTEAFF; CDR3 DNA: TGTGCCAGCAGTTACAGGAGCTTGAACACTGAAGCTTTCTTT
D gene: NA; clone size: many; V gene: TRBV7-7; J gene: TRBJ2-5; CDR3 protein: CASSLERGDLGTQYF; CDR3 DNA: TGTGCTAGCAGCTTGGAAAGGGGCGACCTCGGGACCCAGTACTTC
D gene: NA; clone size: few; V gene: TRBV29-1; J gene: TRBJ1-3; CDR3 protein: CSVKALDRNTIYF; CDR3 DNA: TGCAGCGTTAAGGCCTTAGATAGAAACACCATATATTTT
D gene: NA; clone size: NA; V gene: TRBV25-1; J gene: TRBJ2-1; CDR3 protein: CASSESREIYEQFF; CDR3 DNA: TGTGCCAGCAGTGAATCCCGGGAGATTTATGAGCAGTTCTTC
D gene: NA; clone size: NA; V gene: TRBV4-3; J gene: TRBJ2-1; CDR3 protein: CASSQEGNGIINSYNEQFF; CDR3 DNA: TGCGCCAGCAGCCAAGAAGGAAACGGCATTATAAACTCCTACAATGAGCAGTTCTTC
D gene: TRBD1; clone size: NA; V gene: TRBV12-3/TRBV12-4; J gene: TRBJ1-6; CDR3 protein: CASSTDRANNSPLHF; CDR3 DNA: TGTGCCAGCAGCACCGACAGGGCGAATAATTCACCCCTCCACTTT
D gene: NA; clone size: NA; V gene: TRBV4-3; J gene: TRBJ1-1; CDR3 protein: CASSQGEGQTEAFF; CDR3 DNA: TGCGCCAGCAGCCAAGGCGAGGGGCAAACTGAAGCTTTCTTT
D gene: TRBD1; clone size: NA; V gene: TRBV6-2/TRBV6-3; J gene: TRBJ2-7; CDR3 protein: CASSYPSTGLYEQYF; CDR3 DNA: TGTGCCAGCAGTTACCCTTCGACAGGGCTCTACGAGCAGTACTTC
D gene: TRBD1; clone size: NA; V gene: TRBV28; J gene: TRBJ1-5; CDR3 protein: CASSRDRNSNQPQHF; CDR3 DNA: TGTGCCAGCAGTCGGGACAGAAATAGCAATCAGCCCCAGCATTTT
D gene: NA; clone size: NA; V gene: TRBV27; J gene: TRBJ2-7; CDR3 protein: CATLGRTNYEQYF; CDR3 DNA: TGTGCCACCCTGGGACGGACCAACTACGAGCAGTACTTC
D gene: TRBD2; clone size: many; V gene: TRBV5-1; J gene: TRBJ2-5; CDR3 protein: CASSYGLAGETQYF; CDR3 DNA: TGCGCCAGCAGCTATGGACTAGCGGGAGAGACCCAGTACTTC
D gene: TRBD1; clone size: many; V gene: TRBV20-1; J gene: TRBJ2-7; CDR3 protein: CSLTRQGATYEQYF; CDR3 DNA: TGCAGTCTTACTCGACAGGGAGCCACGTACGAGCAGTACTTC
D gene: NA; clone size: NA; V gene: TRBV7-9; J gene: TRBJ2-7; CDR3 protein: CASSLGFGYPIYEQYF; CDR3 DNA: TGTGCCAGCAGCTTGGGGTTCGGGTACCCCATTTACGAGCAGTACTTC
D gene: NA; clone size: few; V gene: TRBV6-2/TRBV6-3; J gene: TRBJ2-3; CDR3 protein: CASSYPRRDLTDTQYF; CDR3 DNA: TGTGCCAGCAGTTACCCGAGGAGGGACCTCACAGATACGCAGTATTTT
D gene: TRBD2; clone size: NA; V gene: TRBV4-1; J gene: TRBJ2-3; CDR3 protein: CASSSAGLGDTQYF; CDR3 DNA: TGCGCCAGCAGCTCAGCGGGGTTGGGAGATACGCAGTATTTT
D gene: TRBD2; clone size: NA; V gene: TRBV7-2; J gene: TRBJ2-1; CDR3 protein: CASNSLGRAFNEQFF; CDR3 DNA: TGTGCCAGCAACTCATTGGGGAGGGCCTTCAATGAGCAGTTCTTC
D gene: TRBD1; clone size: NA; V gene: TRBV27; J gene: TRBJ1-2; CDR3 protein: CASSLSFSGQDNYGYTF; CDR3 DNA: TGTGCCAGCAGTTTATCGTTTTCCGGACAGGACAACTATGGCTACACCTTC
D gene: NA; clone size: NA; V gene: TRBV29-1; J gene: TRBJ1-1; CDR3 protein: CSVEDRFMNTEAFF; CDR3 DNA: TGCAGCGTTGAAGACAGGTTCATGAACACTGAAGCTTTCTTT
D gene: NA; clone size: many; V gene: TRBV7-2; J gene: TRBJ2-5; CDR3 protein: CASNLGETQYF; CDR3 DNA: TGCGCCAGCAATCTAGGGGAGACCCAGTACTTC
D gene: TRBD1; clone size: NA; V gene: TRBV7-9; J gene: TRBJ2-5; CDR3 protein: CASSKRQGETQYF; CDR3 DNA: TGTGCCAGCAGCAAACGACAGGGAGAGACCCAGTACTTC
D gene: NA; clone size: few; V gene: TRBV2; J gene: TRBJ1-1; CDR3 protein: CASKSGTEAFF; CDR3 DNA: TGTGCCAGTAAATCAGGGACTGAAGCTTTCTTT
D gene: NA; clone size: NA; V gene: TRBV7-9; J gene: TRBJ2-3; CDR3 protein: CASNTGLRTDTQYF; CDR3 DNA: TGTGCCAGCAACACAGGGTTAAGAACAGATACGCAGTATTTT
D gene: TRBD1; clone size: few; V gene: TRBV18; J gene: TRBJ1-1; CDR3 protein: CASSLITGDTEAFF; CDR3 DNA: TGTGCCAGCTCACTCATCACAGGGGACACTGAAGCTTTCTTT
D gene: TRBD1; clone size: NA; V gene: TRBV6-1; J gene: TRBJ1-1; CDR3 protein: CAMDRGRGTEAFF; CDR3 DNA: TGTGCCATGGACAGGGGTCGGGGCACTGAAGCTTTCTTT
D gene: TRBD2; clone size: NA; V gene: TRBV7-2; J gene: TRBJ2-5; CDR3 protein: CASSEVGGETQYF; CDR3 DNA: TGTGCCAGCAGCGAGGTGGGGGGGGAGACCCAGTACTTC
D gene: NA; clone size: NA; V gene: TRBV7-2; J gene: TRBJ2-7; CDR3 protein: CASSLRAEGNYEQYF; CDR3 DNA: TGTGCCAGCAGCTTACGGGCAGAGGGGAATTACGAGCAGTACTTC
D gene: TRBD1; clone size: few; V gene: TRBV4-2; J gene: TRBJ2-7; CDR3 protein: CASSQVPGTGEYEQYF; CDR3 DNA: TGTGCCAGCAGCCAAGTACCTGGGACAGGGGAGTACGAGCAGTACTTC
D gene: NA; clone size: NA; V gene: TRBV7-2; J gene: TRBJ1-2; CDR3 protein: CASSYIINRDGYTF; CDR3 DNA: TGTGCCAGCAGCTATATAATAAACAGAGATGGCTACACCTTC
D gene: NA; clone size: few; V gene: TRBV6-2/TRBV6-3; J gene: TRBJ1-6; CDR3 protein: CASGRPSGSPLHF; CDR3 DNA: TGTGCCAGCGGGCGGCCGTCAGGGTCACCCCTCCACTTT
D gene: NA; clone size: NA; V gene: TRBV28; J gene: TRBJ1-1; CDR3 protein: CASSSRGLWNTEAFF; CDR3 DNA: TGTGCCAGCAGTTCCAGGGGACTTTGGAACACTGAAGCTTTCTTT
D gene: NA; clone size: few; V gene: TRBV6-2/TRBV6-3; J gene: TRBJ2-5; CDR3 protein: CASSYTTVKETQYF; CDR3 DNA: TGTGCCAGCAGTTACACGACAGTAAAAGAGACCCAGTACTTC
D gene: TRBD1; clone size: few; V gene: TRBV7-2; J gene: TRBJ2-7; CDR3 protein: CASSTLGGQGSSYEQYF; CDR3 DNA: TGTGCCAGCAGCACCCTGGGGGGACAGGGGAGCTCCTACGAGCAGTACTTC
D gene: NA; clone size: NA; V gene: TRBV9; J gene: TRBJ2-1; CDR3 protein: CASSPPVLGGQMKFF; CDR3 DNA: TGTGCCAGCAGCCCCCCGGTATTGGGGGGCCAGATGAAGTTCTTC
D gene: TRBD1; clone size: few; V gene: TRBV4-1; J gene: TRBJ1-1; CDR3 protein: CASSQDGRGRTEAFF; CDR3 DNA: TGCGCCAGCAGCCAAGATGGGAGGGGGCGAACTGAAGCTTTCTTT
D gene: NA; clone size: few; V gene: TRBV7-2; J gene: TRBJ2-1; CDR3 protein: CASSLETGSSYNEQFF; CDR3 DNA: TGTGCCAGCAGCTTAGAGACCGGGAGCTCCTACAATGAGCAGTTCTTC
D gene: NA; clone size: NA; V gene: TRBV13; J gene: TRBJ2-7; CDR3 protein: CASSLIRKGTYEQYF; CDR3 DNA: TGTGCCAGCAGCTTAATAAGAAAGGGTACCTACGAGCAGTACTTC
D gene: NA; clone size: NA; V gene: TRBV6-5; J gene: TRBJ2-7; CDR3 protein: CASSKGVTGPYEQYF; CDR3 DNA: TGTGCCAGCAGTAAGGGGGTTACAGGCCCCTACGAGCAGTACTTC
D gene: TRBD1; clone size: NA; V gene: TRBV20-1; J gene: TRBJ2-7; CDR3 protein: CSAGDRDTYEQYF; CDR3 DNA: TGCAGTGCTGGGGACAGAGACACCTACGAGCAGTACTTC
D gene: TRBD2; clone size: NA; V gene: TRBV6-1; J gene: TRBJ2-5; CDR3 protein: CASSEWKLAGIQETQYF; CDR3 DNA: TGTGCCAGCAGTGAATGGAAACTAGCGGGGATTCAAGAGACCCAGTACTTC
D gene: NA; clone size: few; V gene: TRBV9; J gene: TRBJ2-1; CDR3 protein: CASSVRASAPARGNEQFF; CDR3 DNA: TGTGCCAGCAGCGTACGGGCTAGCGCACCAGCCCGGGGCAATGAGCAGTTCTTC
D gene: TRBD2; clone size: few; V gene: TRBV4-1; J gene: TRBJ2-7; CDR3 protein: CASSPRSGSYYEQYF; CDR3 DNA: TGCGCCAGCAGCCCTCGTAGCGGGAGTTATTACGAGCAGTACTTC
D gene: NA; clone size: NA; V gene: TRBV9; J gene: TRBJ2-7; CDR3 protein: CASSVGQGRNEQYF; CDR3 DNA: TGTGCCAGCAGCGTAGGGCAGGGTCGGAACGAGCAGTACTTC